Following are 25 T cell receptor beta chains from one sample sequenced in a study of blood T cell repertoires in COVID-19. Clones were sequenced by immunoSEQ multiplex PCR, and TCRdb holds only the in-frame ones, with some missing. The table shows 300,000 to 400,000 clones, with 91% occurring only once. The sample consisted of peripheral blood. These receptors all stem from a woman aged 18-30 years who had recovered from COVID-19.

The gene calls are TRBV27 and TRBJ2-5, with 7 bases aligning to TRBD1. V lost 3 bases, J lost 2 bases, and 15 bases stayed unmatched. The CDR3 is 18 amino acids. The germline CDR1 and CDR2 sequences are MNHEY and SMNVEV (reference sequence). The CDR3 reads CASSFSFRQGKTQETQYF. DNA of the CDR3: TGTGCCAGCAGTTTCTCCTTCCGACAGGGTAAAACACAAGAGACCCAGTACTTC.

The rearrangement uses TRBV10-3 and TRBJ2-2; D is perhaps TRBD2 (5 bases). This CDR3 has 15 amino acids. With 3 bases removed from V and 1 base from J, the gap between germline ends came to 9 bases. The germline V gene has CDR1 ENHRY and CDR2 SYGVKD. The chain's CDR3 is CAISDGLRNTGELFF. The CDR3 nucleotides read TGTGCCATCAGTGACGGACTTCGGAACACCGGGGAGCTGTTTTTT.

CDR3 region: CASRSGGGLTEAFF. The CDR3 DNA reads as TGTGCCAGTAGATCAGGGGGTGGGTTAACTGAAGCTTTCTTT. The chain is built from TRBV19 and TRBJ1-1; 7 nucleotides agree with TRBD1. Germline-derived CDR1 and CDR2 are LNHDA and SQIVND (reference sequence). V shed 6 bases, J shed 5 bases, and the junction held 9 bases outside the gene matches. The CDR3 consists of 14 residues. Full variable domain (outside the CDR3, taken from reference TRBV19 and TRBJ1-1): DGGITQSPKYLFRKEGQNVTLSCEQNLNHDAMYWYRQDPGQGLRLIYYSQIVNDFQKGDIAEGYSVSREKKESFPLTVTSAQKNPTAFYLCASRSGGGLTEAFFGQGTRLTVV.

The chain recombines TRBV3-1 (or the pseudogene TRBV3-2) with TRBJ2-1; 8 bases fit TRBD2. The germline CDR1 and CDR2 sequences are LGHDT and YNNKEL (reference sequence). CDR3 size: 15 residues. With 2 bases clipped from V and 10 bases from J, the junction kept 10 bases outside the gene matches. DNA for the CDR3: TGTGCCAGCAGCCAACCACGGGTAGCGGGGTTAGAGCAGTTCTTC. Amino acids: CASSQPRVAGLEQFF.

The rearrangement joins TRBV7-2 to TRBJ2-3; D unclear. The CDR3 runs 15 residues. Per the germline V gene, CDR1 is SGHTA and CDR2 is FQGNSA. Trimming took off 5 bases at V and 2 bases at J, with 14 bases between the two ends. CDR3 in amino acids: CASSQRWSFTDTQYF. CDR3 sequence (DNA): TGTGCCAGCAGCCAGAGGTGGTCATTCACAGATACGCAGTATTTT.

CDR3 nucleotide sequence: TGTGCCAGCAGTTTAAGCGGCGGAGGTAACACAGATACGCAGTATTTT. Protein sequence: CASSLSGGGNTDTQYF. The gene calls are TRBV27 and TRBJ2-3; tentative D call: TRBD2 (5 bases). The CDR3 sequence is 16 residues long. Trimming cost V 2 bases and J 2 bases, with 14 bases left between them. Germline assignment: CDR1 MNHEY and CDR2 SMNVEV (reference sequence).

The gene calls are TRBV19 and TRBJ2-6; D is unresolved. The CDR3 sequence is 14 residues long. The ends were cut back, 9 bases at V and 2 bases at J, with 11 bases in the middle. Looked up from germline, CDR1 is LNHDA and CDR2 is SQIVND (reference sequence). The DNA of the CDR3 is TGTGCCAGCTTAAAAAAAACTGGGGCCAACGTCCTGACTTTC. This sequence encodes CASLKKTGANVLTF.

The chain couples TRBV19 to TRBJ1-1; TRBD1 is a possible D gene (6 bases). CDR1 LNHDA and CDR2 SQIVND come from the germline V gene (reference sequence). V was clipped by 6 bases and J by 5 bases, with 13 bases between them. The CDR3 has 13 amino acids. CDR3: CASSAGQSTEAFF. As DNA, the CDR3 is TGTGCCAGTAGCGCCGGACAGTCGACTGAAGCTTTCTTT.

This sequence joins TRBV21-1 and TRBJ2-3; the table's D call, TRBD2, has no DNA check behind it. TRBV21-1 is designated a pseudogene. The CDR3 covers 15 residues. CDR3 in DNA: TGTGCCAGCAGAATTTGGCGGTATCGCACAGATACGCAGTATTTT. Translating it yields CASRIWRYRTDTQYF.

The CDR3 protein is CASSPQGLIFAGYTF. CDR3 in DNA: TGTGCCAGCAGCCCACAGGGGCTCATCTTTGCCGGCTACACCTTC. This sequence joins TRBV9 and TRBJ1-2; 7 nucleotides match TRBD1. CDR1 SGDLS and CDR2 YYNGEE come from the germline V gene. The CDR3 totals 15 residues. J gave up 8 bases and V 4 bases, and 14 bases lay outside the gene matches.

The chain couples TRBV7-2 to TRBJ2-3; 7 nucleotides align to TRBD2. V lost 6 bases to trimming and J lost 4 bases; unmatched junction nucleotides: 10. The germline V gene has CDR1 SGHTA and CDR2 FQGNSA. CDR3 size: 15 residues. The CDR3 region has the DNA TGTGCCAGCAGGAGCGGGATAGGGGTCCCAGATACGCAGTATTTT. Its protein is CASRSGIGVPDTQYF.

The chain recombines TRBV15 with TRBJ2-2; a weak D match, TRBD1 (6 bases). CDR3 size: 16 residues. CDR1 and CDR2 (germline): LNHNV, YYDKDF (reference sequence). V was trimmed by 5 bases and J by 2 bases, leaving 15 bases between them. The DNA of the CDR3 is TGTGCCACCAGCCGGATCAGGGGTCATAACACCGGGGAGCTGTTTTTT. It codes for CATSRIRGHNTGELFF.

The V and J genes are TRBV18 and TRBJ1-4; 7 bases line up with TRBD1. With V trimmed by 3 bases and J by 0 bases, 13 bases remained unmatched. The V gene's germline CDR1 is KGHSH and CDR2 LQKENI. The CDR3 extends over 19 amino acids. The CDR3 protein is CASSPRPGTESTTNEKLFF. CDR3 in DNA: TGTGCCAGCTCACCCCGACCCGGGACAGAGTCAACAACTAATGAAAAACTGTTTTTT.

CDR3 loop: CASSPSSVPDTQYF. The CDR3 DNA sequence: TGTGCCAGCAGCCCCTCGAGTGTACCAGATACGCAGTATTTT. The chain couples TRBV9 to TRBJ2-3; D gene uncertain. The CDR3 has 14 amino acids. V was clipped by 4 bases and J by 4 bases, with 13 bases between them. Germline V gene sequence: CDR1 SGDLS, CDR2 YYNGEE.

The chain joins TRBV24-1 to TRBJ1-2; maybe TRBD1 (5 bases). The CDR3 length is 13 residues. The germline CDR1 and CDR2 sequences are KGHDR and SFDVKD. V shed 4 bases and J shed 7 bases, with 12 bases lying between them. The CDR3 region is CATSEEGRAGYTF. The CDR3 coding sequence is TGTGCCACCAGTGAGGAGGGGAGGGCTGGCTACACCTTC.

The chain couples TRBV10-3 to TRBJ2-2, with TRBD2 as a possible D gene (6 bases). The germline V and J ends were trimmed by 2 bases and 6 bases, with 7 bases remaining between them. Germline CDR1 and CDR2: ENHRY and SYGVKD. CDR3 length: 13 residues. CDR3 in amino acids: CAISELASGELFF. The CDR3 coding sequence is TGTGCCATCAGTGAGCTAGCGTCCGGGGAGCTGTTTTTT.

The chain is built from TRBV15 and TRBJ1-2; TRBD1 aligns across 9 bases. After removal of 5 bases from V and 5 bases from J, the junction contained 6 bases not matched to a gene. The V gene's germline CDR1 is LNHNV and CDR2 YYDKDF (reference sequence). The CDR3 runs 14 residues. CDR3 nucleotide sequence: TGTGCCACCAGCTTCGGGACAGGGACTTATGGCTACACCTTC. It codes for CATSFGTGTYGYTF.

This clone was counted only a few times. The chain has TRBV3-1 (or the pseudogene TRBV3-2) and TRBJ1-4; D not resolved. This CDR3 comprises 13 residues. Germline CDR1 reads LGHDT; CDR2 reads YNNKEL (reference sequence). Trimming removed 2 bases from V and 7 bases from J, with 8 bases in between. The CDR3: CASSQFLGEKLFF. The CDR3 coding sequence is TGTGCCAGCAGCCAATTTCTAGGTGAAAAACTGTTTTTT.

The chain combines TRBV28 with TRBJ1-5, with 10 bases lining up with TRBD1. V shed 6 bases and J 5 bases; nucleotides not matched to a gene: 16. Germline loops: CDR1 MDHEN, CDR2 SYDVKM. There are 18 residues in the CDR3. The CDR3 protein is CASRSRGTGVITDQPQHF. The CDR3 DNA reads TGTGCCAGCAGATCACGCGGGACAGGGGTCATAACCGATCAGCCCCAGCATTTT.

This chain links TRBV10-3 with TRBJ2-5, with 7 positions matching TRBD2. Germline CDR1 ENHRY, CDR2 SYGVKD. Trimming removed 0 bases from V and 4 bases from J; junction bases left unmatched: 5. The CDR3 covers 15 residues. The CDR3 nucleotides read TGTGCCATCAGTGAGTCGCGCGGGGGAGGAGAGACCCAGTACTTC. Its protein is CAISESRGGGETQYF.

The J gene is TRBJ2-3, the V gene TRBV9, with 9 bases aligning to TRBD2. Per germline, CDR1 SGDLS and CDR2 YYNGEE. With V trimmed by 0 bases and J by 9 bases, 5 bases remained unmatched. This CDR3 has 14 amino acids. This CDR3 is CASSVALAGITQYF. CDR3 in DNA: TGTGCCAGCAGCGTAGCCCTAGCGGGAATAACGCAGTATTTT.

The chain employs TRBV5-1 and TRBJ2-3; D possibly corresponds to TRBD1 (5 bases). The V gene's germline CDR1 is SGHRS and CDR2 YFSETQ. The CDR3 runs to 14 residues. Deletions cut 0 bases from V and 2 bases from J, with 7 bases between. Here the CDR3 DNA reads TGCGCCAGCAGCTTGGGCAGGGTCACAGATACGCAGTATTTT. It yields the protein CASSLGRVTDTQYF.

The V gene is TRBV7-9, the J gene TRBJ2-2; D uncertain. CDR3 length: 14 amino acids. The V gene's germline CDR1 is SEHNR and CDR2 FQNEAQ (reference sequence). V was shortened by 6 bases and J by 0 bases, with 8 bases between the two germline ends. CDR3: CASRKLSNTGELFF. In DNA form, the CDR3 reads TGTGCCAGCAGGAAGCTATCGAACACCGGGGAGCTGTTTTTT.

V is TRBV6-5 and J is TRBJ2-1, with TRBD2 matching over 13 bases. Germline loops: CDR1 MNHEY, CDR2 SVGAGI. V gave up 6 bases and J gave up 8 bases; unmatched junction bases: 4. The CDR3 consists of 14 residues. CDR3 loop: CASRGLAGWYEQFF. The CDR3 DNA is TGTGCCAGCAGGGGACTAGCGGGATGGTATGAGCAGTTCTTC.

The chain recombines TRBV2 with TRBJ1-5; D is possibly TRBD1 (6 bases). CDR1 is SNHLY, CDR2 FYNNEI, per germline. The CDR3 covers 15 residues. Trimming removed 4 bases at V and 1 base at J, with 11 bases between. The CDR3 loop reads CASSADSGSNQPQHF. The CDR3 DNA reads as TGTGCCAGCAGTGCGGACAGTGGGAGCAATCAGCCCCAGCATTTT.